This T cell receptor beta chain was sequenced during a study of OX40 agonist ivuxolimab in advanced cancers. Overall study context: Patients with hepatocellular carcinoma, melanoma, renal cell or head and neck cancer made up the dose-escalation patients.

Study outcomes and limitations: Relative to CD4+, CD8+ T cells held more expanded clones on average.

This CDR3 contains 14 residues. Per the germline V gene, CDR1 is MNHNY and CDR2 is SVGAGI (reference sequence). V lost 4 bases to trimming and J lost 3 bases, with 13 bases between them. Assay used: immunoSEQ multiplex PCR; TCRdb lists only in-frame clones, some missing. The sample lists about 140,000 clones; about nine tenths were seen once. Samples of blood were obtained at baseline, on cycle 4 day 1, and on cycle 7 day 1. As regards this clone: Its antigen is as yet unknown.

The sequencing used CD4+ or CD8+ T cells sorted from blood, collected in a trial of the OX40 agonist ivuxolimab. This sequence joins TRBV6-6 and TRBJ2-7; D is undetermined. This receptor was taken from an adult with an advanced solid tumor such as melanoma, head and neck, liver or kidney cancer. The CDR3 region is CASSSPVANYEQYF. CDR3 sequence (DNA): TGTGCCAGCAGTTCCCCGGTTGCAAACTACGAGCAGTACTTC.